This T cell receptor (beta chain) is drawn from a study of prognosis after radiotherapy for stage I lung cancer. About the study: Newly diagnosed primary stage I lung tumors were present in fourteen patients, and oligometastatic NSCLC after surgical resection of the primary tumor was present in several patients.

Researchers used two-round multiplex PCR to amplify TCR beta CDR3 starting from genomic DNA. Round one of PCR was performed, and it used primers specific to each TRBV and TRBJ gene. In TCRdb, the multiplex PCR reads were re-called with MiXCR into one record per CDR3 protein. The sample shows 38,000 or so distinct CDR3 sequences, less than 25% of them seen only once. This clonotype came up many times. The CDR3 has 12 residues. Germline V gene sequence: CDR1 MNHGY, CDR2 SVAAGI. After removal of 4 bases from V and 7 bases from J, the junction contained 4 bases not matched to a gene. The chain links TRBV6-9 to TRBJ2-7; TRBD2 aligns across 7 bases. The sample was PBMCs, taken before or after stereotactic body radiation therapy (not recorded which). This TCR came from a donor over 45 with non-small cell lung cancer. The CDR3 DNA is TGTGCCAGCAGTTCTAGGGAGGGGGAGCAGTACTTC. It specifies CASSSREGEQYF.